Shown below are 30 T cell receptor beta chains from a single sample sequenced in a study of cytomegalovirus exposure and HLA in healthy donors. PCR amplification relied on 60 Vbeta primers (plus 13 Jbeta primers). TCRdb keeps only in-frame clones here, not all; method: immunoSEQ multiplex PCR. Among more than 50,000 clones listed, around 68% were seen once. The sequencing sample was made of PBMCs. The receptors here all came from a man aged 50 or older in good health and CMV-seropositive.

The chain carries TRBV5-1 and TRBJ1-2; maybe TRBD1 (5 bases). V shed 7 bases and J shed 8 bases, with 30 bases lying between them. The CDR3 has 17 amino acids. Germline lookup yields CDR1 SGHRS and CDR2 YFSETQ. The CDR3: CASSYGDQTGTLGGYTF. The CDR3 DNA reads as TGCGCCAGCTCCTATGGGGACCAGACCGGGACTCTGGGGGGCTACACCTTC.

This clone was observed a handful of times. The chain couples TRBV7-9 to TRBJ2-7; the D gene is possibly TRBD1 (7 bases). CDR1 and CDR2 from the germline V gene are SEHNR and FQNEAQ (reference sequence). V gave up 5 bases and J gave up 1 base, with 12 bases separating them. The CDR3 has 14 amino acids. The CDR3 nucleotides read TGTGCCAGCAGCCCAGGGGGGCCTTCCTACGAGCAGTACTTC. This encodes CASSPGGPSYEQYF.

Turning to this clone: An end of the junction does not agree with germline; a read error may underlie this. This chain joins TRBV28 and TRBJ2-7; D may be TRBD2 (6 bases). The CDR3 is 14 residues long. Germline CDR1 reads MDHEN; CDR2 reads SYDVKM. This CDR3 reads CASSLDPGLYSVFF. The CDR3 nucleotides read TGTGCCAGCAGTTTAGATCCGGGACTTTATTCTGTATTCTTC. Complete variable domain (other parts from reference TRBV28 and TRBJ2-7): DVKVTQSSRYLVKRTGEKVFLECVQDMDHENMFWYRQDPGLGLRLIYFSYDVKMKEKGDIPEGYSVSREKKERFSLILESASTNQTSMYLCASSLDPGLYSVFFGPGTRLTVT.

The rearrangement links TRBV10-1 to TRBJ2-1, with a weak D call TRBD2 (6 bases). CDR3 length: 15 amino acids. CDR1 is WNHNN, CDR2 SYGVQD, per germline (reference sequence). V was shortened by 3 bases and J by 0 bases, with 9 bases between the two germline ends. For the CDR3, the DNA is TGCGCCAGCAGTGACAGGCGGGACTCCTACAATGAGCAGTTCTTC. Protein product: CASSDRRDSYNEQFF.

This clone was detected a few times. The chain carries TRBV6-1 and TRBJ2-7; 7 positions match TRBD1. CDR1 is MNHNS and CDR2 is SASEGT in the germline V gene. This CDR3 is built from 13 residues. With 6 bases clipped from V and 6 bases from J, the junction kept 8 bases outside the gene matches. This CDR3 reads CASSWAGGIEQYF. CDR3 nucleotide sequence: TGTGCCAGCAGCTGGGCAGGGGGAATCGAGCAGTACTTC.

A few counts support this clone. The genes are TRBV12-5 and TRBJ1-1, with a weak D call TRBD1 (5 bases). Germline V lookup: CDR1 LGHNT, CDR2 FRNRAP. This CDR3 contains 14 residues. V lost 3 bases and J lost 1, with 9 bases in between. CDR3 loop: CASGFKTANTEAFF. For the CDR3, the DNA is TGTGCTAGTGGTTTTAAGACAGCGAACACTGAAGCTTTCTTT.

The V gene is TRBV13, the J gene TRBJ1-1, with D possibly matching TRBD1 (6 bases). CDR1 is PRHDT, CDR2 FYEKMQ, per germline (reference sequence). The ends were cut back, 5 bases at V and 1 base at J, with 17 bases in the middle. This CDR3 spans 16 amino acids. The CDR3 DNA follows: TGTGCCAGCAGCCGAGGGCGAAGGGGGGGGAACACTGAAGCTTTCTTT. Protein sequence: CASSRGRRGGNTEAFF. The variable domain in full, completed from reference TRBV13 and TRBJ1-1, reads AAGVIQSPRHLIKEKRETATLKCYPIPRHDTVYWYQQGPGQDPQFLISFYEKMQSDKGSIPDRFSAQQFSDYHSELNMSSLELGDSALYFCASSRGRRGGNTEAFFGQGTRLTVV.

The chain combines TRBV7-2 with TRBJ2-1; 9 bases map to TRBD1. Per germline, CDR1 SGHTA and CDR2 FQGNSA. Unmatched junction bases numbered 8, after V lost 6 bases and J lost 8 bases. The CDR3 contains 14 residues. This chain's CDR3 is CASSPGTGSDEQFF. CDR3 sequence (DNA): TGTGCCAGCAGTCCCGGGACAGGGTCGGATGAGCAGTTCTTC.

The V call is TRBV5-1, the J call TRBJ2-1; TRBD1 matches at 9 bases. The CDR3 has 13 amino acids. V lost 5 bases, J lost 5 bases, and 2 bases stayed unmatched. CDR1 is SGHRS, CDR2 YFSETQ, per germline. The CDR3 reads CASRRTGDNEQFF. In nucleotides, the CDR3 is TGCGCCAGCAGACGGACAGGGGACAATGAGCAGTTCTTC.

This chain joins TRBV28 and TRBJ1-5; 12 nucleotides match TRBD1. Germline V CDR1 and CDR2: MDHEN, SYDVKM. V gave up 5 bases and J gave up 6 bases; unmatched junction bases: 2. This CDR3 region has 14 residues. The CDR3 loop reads CASSGTGGIQPQHF. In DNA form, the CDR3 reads TGTGCCAGCAGTGGGACAGGGGGCATTCAGCCCCAGCATTTT.

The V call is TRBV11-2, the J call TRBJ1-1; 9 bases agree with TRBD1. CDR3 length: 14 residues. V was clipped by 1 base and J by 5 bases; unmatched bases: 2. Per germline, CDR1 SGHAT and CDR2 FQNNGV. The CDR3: CASSLGDRVTEAFF. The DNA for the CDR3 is TGTGCCAGCAGCTTAGGGGACAGGGTAACTGAAGCTTTCTTT. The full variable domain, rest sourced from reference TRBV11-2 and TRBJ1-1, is EAGVAQSPRYKIIEKRQSVAFWCNPISGHATLYWYQQILGQGPKLLIQFQNNGVVDDSQLPKDRFSAERLKGVDSTLKIQPAKLEDSAVYLCASSLGDRVTEAFFGQGTRLTVV.

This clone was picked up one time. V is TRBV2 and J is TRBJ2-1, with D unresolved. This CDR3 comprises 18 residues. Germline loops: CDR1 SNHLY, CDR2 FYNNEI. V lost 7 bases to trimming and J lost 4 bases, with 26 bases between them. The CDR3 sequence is CASTEILLSTLPYNEQFF. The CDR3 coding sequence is TGTGCCAGCACCGAGATTCTATTAAGTACCCTCCCATACAATGAGCAGTTCTTC. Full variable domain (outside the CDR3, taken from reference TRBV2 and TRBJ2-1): EPEVTQTPSHQVTQMGQEVILRCVPISNHLYFYWYRQILGQKVEFLVSFYNNEISEKSEIFDDQFSVERPDGSNFTLKIRSTKLEDSAMYFCASTEILLSTLPYNEQFFGPGTRLTVL.

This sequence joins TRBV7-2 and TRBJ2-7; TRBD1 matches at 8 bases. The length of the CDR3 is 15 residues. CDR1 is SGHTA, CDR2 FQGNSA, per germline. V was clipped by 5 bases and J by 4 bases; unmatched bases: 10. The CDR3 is CASSNDRGRLYEQYF. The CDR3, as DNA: TGTGCCAGCAGCAATGACAGGGGAAGACTATACGAGCAGTACTTC.

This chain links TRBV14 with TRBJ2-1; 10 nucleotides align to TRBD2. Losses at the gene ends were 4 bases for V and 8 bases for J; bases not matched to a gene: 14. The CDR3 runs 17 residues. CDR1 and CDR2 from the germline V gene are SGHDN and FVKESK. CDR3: CASSPRLSAGGVDEQFF. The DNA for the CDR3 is TGTGCCAGCAGCCCTCGACTGTCAGCGGGAGGGGTCGATGAGCAGTTCTTC.

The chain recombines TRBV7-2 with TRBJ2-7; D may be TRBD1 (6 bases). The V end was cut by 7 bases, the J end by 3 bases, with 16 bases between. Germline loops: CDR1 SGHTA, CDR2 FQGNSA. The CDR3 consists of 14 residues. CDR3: CASTPVTGIYEQYF. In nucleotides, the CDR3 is TGTGCCAGCACCCCTGTTACAGGGATCTACGAGCAGTACTTC.

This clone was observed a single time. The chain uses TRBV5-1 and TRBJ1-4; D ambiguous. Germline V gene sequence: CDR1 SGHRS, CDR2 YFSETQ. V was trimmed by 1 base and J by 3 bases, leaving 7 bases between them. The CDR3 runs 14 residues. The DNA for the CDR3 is TGCGCCAGCAGCTTGAATGGGCCTAATGAAAAACTGTTTTTT. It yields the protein CASSLNGPNEKLFF.

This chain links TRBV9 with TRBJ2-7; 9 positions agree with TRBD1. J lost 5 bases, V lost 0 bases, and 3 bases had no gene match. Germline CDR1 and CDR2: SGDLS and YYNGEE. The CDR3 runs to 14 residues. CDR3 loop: CASSVGRTGDEQYF. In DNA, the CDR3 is TGTGCCAGCAGCGTAGGAAGGACAGGGGACGAGCAGTACTTC. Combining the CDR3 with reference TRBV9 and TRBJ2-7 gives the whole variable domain DSGVTQTPKHLITATGQRVTLRCSPRSGDLSVYWYQQSLDQGLQFLIQYYNGEERAKGNILERFSAQQFPDLHSELNLSSLELGDSALYFCASSVGRTGDEQYFGPGTRLTVT.

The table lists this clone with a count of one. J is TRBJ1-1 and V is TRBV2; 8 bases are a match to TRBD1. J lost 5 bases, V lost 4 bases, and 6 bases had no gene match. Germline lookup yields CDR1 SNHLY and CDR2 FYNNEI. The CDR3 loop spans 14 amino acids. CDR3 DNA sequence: TGTGCCAGCAGTGGCAGGACAGGGAAGACTGAAGCTTTCTTT. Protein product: CASSGRTGKTEAFF.

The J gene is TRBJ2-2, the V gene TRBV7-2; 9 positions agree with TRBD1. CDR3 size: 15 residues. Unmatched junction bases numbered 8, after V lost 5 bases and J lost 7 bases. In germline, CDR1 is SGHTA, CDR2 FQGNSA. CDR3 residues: CASSVTGGAGGELFF. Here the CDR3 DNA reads TGTGCCAGCAGCGTCACAGGGGGCGCCGGCGGGGAGCTGTTTTTT.

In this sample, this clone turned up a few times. CDR3 nucleotide sequence: TGTGCCAGCAGCCCCCCAGGGCGCTACGAGCAGTACTTC. Amino acid sequence: CASSPPGRYEQYF. This chain links TRBV5-8 with TRBJ2-7; maybe TRBD1 (5 bases). The CDR3 totals 13 residues. Trimming shortened V by 4 bases and J by 3 bases, and 11 bases separated the two germline ends. Germline assignment: CDR1 SGHTS and CDR2 YDEGEE.

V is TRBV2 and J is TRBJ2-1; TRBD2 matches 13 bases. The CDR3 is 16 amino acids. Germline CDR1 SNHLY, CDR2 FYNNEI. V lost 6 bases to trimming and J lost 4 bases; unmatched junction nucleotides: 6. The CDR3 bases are TGTGCCAGCAGGGCGAGGACTAGCGGGAGTTACAATGAGCAGTTCTTC. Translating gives CASRARTSGSYNEQFF.

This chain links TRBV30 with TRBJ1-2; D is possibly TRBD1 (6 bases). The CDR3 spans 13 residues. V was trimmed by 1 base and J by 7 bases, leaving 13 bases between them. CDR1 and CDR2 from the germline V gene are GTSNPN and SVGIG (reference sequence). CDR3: CAWSGIRGTGYTF. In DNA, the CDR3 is TGTGCCTGGAGTGGGATTAGGGGGACTGGCTACACCTTC.

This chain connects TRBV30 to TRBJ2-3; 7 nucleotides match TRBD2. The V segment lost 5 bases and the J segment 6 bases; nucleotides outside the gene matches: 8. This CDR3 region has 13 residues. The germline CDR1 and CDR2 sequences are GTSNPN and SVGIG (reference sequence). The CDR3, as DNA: TGTGCCTGGTCTACCAGGGAGGGTGATACGCAGTATTTT. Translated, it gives CAWSTREGDTQYF.

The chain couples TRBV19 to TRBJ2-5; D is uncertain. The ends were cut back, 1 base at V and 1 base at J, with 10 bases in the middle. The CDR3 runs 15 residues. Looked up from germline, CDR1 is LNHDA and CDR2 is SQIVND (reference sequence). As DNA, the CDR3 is TGTGCCAGTAGTATAGGACGGGTCAGCCAAGAGACCCAGTACTTC. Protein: CASSIGRVSQETQYF.

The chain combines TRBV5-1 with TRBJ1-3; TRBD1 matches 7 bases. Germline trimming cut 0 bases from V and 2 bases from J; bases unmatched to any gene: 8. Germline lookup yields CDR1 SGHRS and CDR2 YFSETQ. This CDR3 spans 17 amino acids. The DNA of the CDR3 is TGCGCCAGCAGCTTGGGAGGGGGCCTGGGAACTGGAAACACCATATATTTT. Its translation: CASSLGGGLGTGNTIYF. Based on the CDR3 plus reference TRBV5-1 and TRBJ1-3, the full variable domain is KAGVTQTPRYLIKTRGQQVTLSCSPISGHRSVSWYQQTPGQGLQFLFEYFSETQRNKGNFPGRFSGRQFSNSRSEMNVSTLELGDSALYLCASSLGGGLGTGNTIYFGEGSWLTVV.

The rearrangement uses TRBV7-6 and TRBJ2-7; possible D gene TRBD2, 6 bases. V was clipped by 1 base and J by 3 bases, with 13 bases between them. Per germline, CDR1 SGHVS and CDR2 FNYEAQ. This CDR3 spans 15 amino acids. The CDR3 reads CASSLGLGSGYEQYF. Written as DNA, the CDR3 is TGTGCCAGCAGCTTAGGATTGGGTAGCGGCTACGAGCAGTACTTC.

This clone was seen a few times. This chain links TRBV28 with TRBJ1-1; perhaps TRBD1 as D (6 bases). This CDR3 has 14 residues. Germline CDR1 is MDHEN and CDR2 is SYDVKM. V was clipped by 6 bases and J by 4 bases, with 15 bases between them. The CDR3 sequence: CASRRALGGTEAFF. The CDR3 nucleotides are TGTGCCAGCAGGCGGGCTCTAGGGGGCACTGAAGCTTTCTTT.

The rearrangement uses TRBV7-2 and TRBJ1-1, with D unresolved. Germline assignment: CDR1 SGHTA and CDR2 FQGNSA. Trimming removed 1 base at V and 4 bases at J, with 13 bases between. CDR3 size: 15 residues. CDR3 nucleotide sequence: TGTGCCAGCAGCTTAGACTCCTCATCGAGCACTGAAGCTTTCTTT. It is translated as CASSLDSSSSTEAFF. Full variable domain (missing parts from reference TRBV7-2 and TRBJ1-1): GAGVSQSPSNKVTEKGKDVELRCDPISGHTALYWYRQSLGQGLEFLIYFQGNSAPDKSGLPSDRFSAERTGGSVSTLTIQRTQQEDSAVYLCASSLDSSSSTEAFFGQGTRLTVV.

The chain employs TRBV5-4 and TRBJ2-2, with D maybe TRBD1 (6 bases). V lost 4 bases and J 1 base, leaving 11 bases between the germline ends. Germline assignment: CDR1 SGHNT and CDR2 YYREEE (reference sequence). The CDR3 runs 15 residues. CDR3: CASSQDSGNTGELFF. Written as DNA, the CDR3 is TGTGCCAGCAGCCAGGACAGCGGGAACACCGGGGAGCTGTTTTTT.

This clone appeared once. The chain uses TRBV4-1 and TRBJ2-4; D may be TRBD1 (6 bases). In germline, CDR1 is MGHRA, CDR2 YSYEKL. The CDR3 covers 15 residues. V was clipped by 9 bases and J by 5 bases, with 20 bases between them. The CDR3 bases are TGCGCCAGTACCAACAGTCAGGGGCAAGAAAACATTCAGTACTTC. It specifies CASTNSQGQENIQYF.